The rows below give T cell receptor beta chains drawn from one sample of a study of T cells after yellow fever vaccination. MiXCR, run by TCRdb on the 5' RACE reads, gives a single entry per CDR3 protein. The sample gives about 550,000 distinct CDR3 sequences, 19% of which show up once; over 11% is in the top ten. The sequencing used PBMCs, collected 15 days after the yellow fever booster vaccination. All receptors come from a man aged 25 to 40 who received the YFV17D yellow fever vaccine. The CDR3 runs from the conserved cysteine through the conserved F or W. The D gene is left open where the match is weak. Clone size appears in some rows only: once, few, many, or a class for an expanded clone.

>TRBJ2-3|TRBV6-2/TRBV6-3|.|TRBD2
CATGLQASGRYDTQYF
>TRBJ2-2|TRBV5-1|.|.
CASSTRDLNTGELFF
>TRBJ2-1|TRBV7-2|.|TRBD2
CASSLAATSGTNEQFF
>TRBJ2-1|TRBV5-1|.|.
CASSPSRAYEQFF
>TRBJ2-2|TRBV12-3/TRBV12-4|few|TRBD2
CASRPTSASTGELFF
>TRBJ2-3|TRBV7-2|.|.
CARYIVYRSTDTQYF
>TRBJ2-7|TRBV29-1|many|.
CSVIPSVYEQYF
>TRBJ1-2|TRBV3-1|few|.
CASSQGGDQGRYTF
>TRBJ2-2|TRBV7-9|.|.
CASSPPSTYTGELFF
>TRBJ2-1|TRBV7-2|few|.
CASSLGLAFPYNEQFF
>TRBJ2-7|TRBV15|.|TRBD2
CATSTNIAGYEQYF
>TRBJ2-4|TRBV7-4|few|TRBD2
CASSLVAGPGNIQYF
>TRBJ2-1|TRBV5-1|few|.
CASSGNTELYNEQFF
>TRBJ1-5|TRBV19|.|.
CASSSEVNQPQHF
>TRBJ1-6|TRBV20-1|.|.
CSARGGAESSPLHF
>TRBJ1-5|TRBV20-1|few|.
CSAHHGYSNQPQHF
>TRBJ2-3|TRBV12-3/TRBV12-4|.|TRBD2
CASSLGWTSGMGDTQYF
>TRBJ2-3|TRBV20-1|.|.
CSASGAGTQYF
>TRBJ2-7|TRBV5-6|.|.
CASSLQRRGSYEQYF
>TRBJ2-5|TRBV20-1|.|.
CSARDLRTGGWFQETQYF
>TRBJ2-2|TRBV19|.|.
CASSWRSHTGELFF
>TRBJ1-1|TRBV5-5|few|TRBD1
CASSHIQGDTEAFF
>TRBJ1-1|TRBV6-6|few|.
CASFRNSEAFF
>TRBJ2-1|TRBV29-1|.|TRBD2
CSFPSWAGGEQFF
>TRBJ2-2|TRBV28|.|.
CASRRLASTGELFF